This T cell receptor (beta chain) was identified during a study of T cell responses to AZD1222 COVID-19 vaccine. Study outcomes and limitations: The study reported that nearly half of spike-specific TCRs target unmutated variant regions. Sampled repertoires all dated from after the peak T cell response. Spike-wide vaccine-associated CD4 TCRs dominated at 160-218 and 743-854.

In germline, CDR1 is GTSNPN, CDR2 SVGIG (reference sequence). The CDR3 is 12 amino acids. The V gene lost 4 bases and the J gene lost 1 base, with 2 bases spanning the gap. Worth noting for this clone: Its target is not known.

Here immunoSEQ multiplex PCR was the method, and the copy in TCRdb shows in-frame clones only, minus some. The data contain roughly 60,000 clones, around nine tenths of them singletons. The TCR sequence derives from an adult in good health. V gene TRBV30 combines with J gene TRBJ1-6; D remains unclear. Here the sequenced sample was peripheral blood, taken on day 0 of AZD1222 vaccination. This CDR3 is CAWKSYNSPLHF. Here the CDR3 DNA reads TGTGCCTGGAAATCCTATAATTCACCCCTCCACTTT.